This TCR beta chain was identified in a study of cytomegalovirus exposure and HLA in healthy donors. Study-level background: Researchers previously reported finding 90 million to 130 million unique TCR beta sequences from some 180 million T cells. General study findings and limits: The study recorded more than 150 TCR beta chains that were cytomegalovirus-associated. The authors confirmed in vitro that three CMV-associated chains were specific for CMV antigens.

The PCR used 60 Vbeta and 13 Jbeta primers. Sequencing used immunoSEQ multiplex PCR; TCRdb keeps in-frame clones, though not all of them. The sample totals about 210,000 clones. Trimming pared 0 bases from V and 3 bases from J, leaving 4 bases between. Germline V gene lookup returns CDR1 SGHRS and CDR2 YFSETQ. This CDR3 has 14 amino acids. A remark on this clone: Its antigen is not known.

Sequencing was done on a sample of PBMCs. The gene calls are TRBV5-1 and TRBJ2-6, with no clear D. This TCR was sampled from a woman in her twenties or thirties in good health and CMV-seropositive. The CDR3 nucleotides are TGCGCCAGCAGCTTGGAATATGGGGCCAACGTCCTGACTTTC. Its translation is CASSLEYGANVLTF. The full variable domain, with the rest looked up from reference TRBV5-1 and TRBJ2-6, is KAGVTQTPRYLIKTRGQQVTLSCSPISGHRSVSWYQQTPGQGLQFLFEYFSETQRNKGNFPGRFSGRQFSNSRSEMNVSTLELGDSALYLCASSLEYGANVLTFGAGSRLTVL.